These 32 T cell receptor beta chains share one sample of origin, sequenced in a study of T cell responses to AZD1222 COVID-19 vaccine. Assay: immunoSEQ multiplex PCR; the TCRdb copy retains only in-frame clones and omits some. The table has 90,000 to 130,000 clones, about 87% seen once; the top ten hold around 1.5%. Sequencing was performed on peripheral blood, taken on day 0 of AZD1222 vaccination. These receptors came from an adult in good health.

V is TRBV4-2 and J is TRBJ2-1, with 9 bases that match TRBD2. The CDR3 is 16 amino acids. The germline CDR1 and CDR2 sequences are LGHNA and YNFKEQ. V shed 4 bases, J shed 5 bases, and the junction held 9 bases outside the gene matches. For the CDR3, the DNA is TGTGCCAGCAGCCCCCCTGTCAGCGGGGGGCACAATGAGCAGTTCTTC. Translating gives CASSPPVSGGHNEQFF.

The gene calls are TRBV6-1 and TRBJ2-7, with D possibly TRBD1 on 7 matching bases. The CDR3 has 15 amino acids. Trimming took 2 bases from V and 3 from J, leaving 14 bases between them. Germline V gene data show CDR1 as MNHNS and CDR2 as SASEGT. CDR3 region: CASSERGDSYYEQYF. The CDR3 DNA sequence: TGTGCCAGCAGTGAAAGGGGGGACAGTTACTACGAGCAGTACTTC.

The chain employs TRBV2 and TRBJ2-3; tentative D call: TRBD1 (5 bases). Trimming stripped 6 bases from V and 3 bases from J, with 16 bases between. The CDR3 is 15 residues long. Germline V lookup: CDR1 SNHLY, CDR2 FYNNEI. This CDR3 is CASSSQGVGTDTQYF. In DNA form, the CDR3 reads TGTGCCAGCAGCTCCCAGGGTGTGGGGACAGATACGCAGTATTTT.

CDR3 sequence (DNA): TGTGCCAGCAGTTTTCGGGGCCGCGCTGAAGCTTTCTTT. Translating gives CASSFRGRAEAFF. The V gene is TRBV12-3 or TRBV12-4, the J gene TRBJ1-1; maybe TRBD1 (5 bases). The CDR3 length is 13 residues. Trimming stripped 3 bases from V and 6 bases from J, with 11 bases between.

This rearrangement joins TRBV6-5 to TRBJ2-1; a possible D gene is TRBD1 (6 bases). Germline CDR1 and CDR2: MNHEY and SVGAGI. V was trimmed by 7 bases and J by 14 bases, leaving 24 bases between them. This CDR3 comprises 14 residues. This chain's CDR3 is CASNDFTAGTSKFF. The CDR3 nucleotides read TGTGCCAGCAACGATTTTACCGCCGGGACAAGCAAGTTCTTC.

The V gene is TRBV27, the J gene TRBJ2-5; 7 nucleotides line up with TRBD1. The germline V gene has CDR1 MNHEY and CDR2 SMNVEV (reference sequence). The CDR3 loop spans 16 amino acids. V was clipped by 3 bases and J by 7 bases; unmatched bases: 14. The CDR3 protein is CASSFTTGQKTGTQYF. CDR3 bases: TGTGCCAGCAGTTTTACGACGGGACAGAAGACGGGGACCCAGTACTTC.

There are a few counts of this clone. The rearrangement joins TRBV25-1 to TRBJ2-7, with 10 bases aligning to TRBD2. The CDR3 is 16 amino acids. Per the germline V gene, CDR1 is MGHDK and CDR2 is SYGVNS. The V and J ends lost 7 bases and 2 bases, in that order; junction bases with no gene match: 11. The CDR3 sequence is CASTKDLLAGAYEQYF. The CDR3 DNA reads TGTGCCAGCACCAAAGACCTCCTAGCGGGGGCCTACGAGCAGTACTTC.

The V gene is TRBV6-5, the J gene TRBJ1-3; D remains unclear. V lost 0 bases and J 3 bases, leaving 3 bases between the germline ends. The CDR3 length is 13 residues. Looked up from germline, CDR1 is MNHEY and CDR2 is SVGAGI. DNA of the CDR3: TGTGCCAGCAGTTACTCGGGTGGAAACACCATATATTTT. This sequence encodes CASSYSGGNTIYF.

The table lists this clone with a few counts. The chain carries TRBV6-1 and TRBJ1-5, with D maybe TRBD1 (5 bases). Germline CDR1 is MNHNS and CDR2 is SASEGT. V lost 3 bases and J lost 4, with 13 bases in between. The CDR3 has 15 amino acids. The CDR3 DNA reads as TGTGCCAGCAGTGACGGAGTAGGGACGAATCAGCCCCAGCATTTT. Translation gives CASSDGVGTNQPQHF.

The J gene is TRBJ2-5, the V gene TRBV7-9; D might be TRBD2 (5 bases). The germline V gene has CDR1 SEHNR and CDR2 FQNEAQ (reference sequence). Trimming cost V 4 bases and J 7 bases, with 10 bases left between them. The CDR3 totals 12 residues. As DNA, the CDR3 is TGTGCCAGCAGCTCTATCGGGGTGACCCAGTACTTC. Protein: CASSSIGVTQYF.

V usage is TRBV9 and J usage is TRBJ1-6, with D possibly matching TRBD1 (6 bases). CDR1 SGDLS and CDR2 YYNGEE come from the germline V gene. CDR3 size: 16 residues. V lost 3 bases and J 5 bases, leaving 15 bases between the germline ends. CDR3 protein: CASSAEGGADNSPLHF. The CDR3 coding sequence is TGTGCCAGCAGCGCCGAGGGGGGAGCGGATAATTCACCCCTCCACTTT.

This sequence joins TRBV11-2 and TRBJ2-1; D unresolved. Germline CDR1 reads SGHAT; CDR2 reads FQNNGV. V was clipped by 5 bases and J by 3 bases, with 23 bases between them. The CDR3 runs to 18 residues. CDR3 residues: CASSPVLLSLNYYNEQFF. The CDR3 bases are TGTGCCAGCAGCCCCGTATTATTATCCCTCAATTACTACAATGAGCAGTTCTTC.

The chain joins TRBV25-1 to TRBJ2-7, with 9 nucleotides matching TRBD1. The ends lost 1 base at V and 4 bases at J; junction bases unmatched: 5. The CDR3 runs 15 residues. Germline V CDR1 and CDR2: MGHDK, SYGVNS. The CDR3 sequence: CASSESGTGSYEQYF. CDR3 nucleotides: TGTGCCAGCAGTGAATCAGGGACAGGGAGTTACGAGCAGTACTTC.

The genes are TRBV5-5 and TRBJ2-3; D uncertain. V was trimmed by 6 bases and J by 4 bases, leaving 12 bases between them. Germline CDR1 reads SGHKS; CDR2 reads YYEKEE (reference sequence). This CDR3 region has 13 residues. The CDR3 is CASTLRAADTQYF. In nucleotides, the CDR3 is TGTGCCAGCACCCTCCGGGCGGCAGATACGCAGTATTTT.

The V call is TRBV30, the J call TRBJ2-1; D is tentatively TRBD1 or TRBD2 (6 bases each). The germline CDR1 and CDR2 sequences are GTSNPN and SVGIG (reference sequence). Trimming left V 3 bases short and J 3 bases short, with 15 bases between. The CDR3 spans 15 residues. CDR3 protein: CAWSRERGVYNEQFF. CDR3 nucleotide sequence: TGTGCCTGGAGCCGTGAAAGGGGGGTCTACAATGAGCAGTTCTTC.

The chain has TRBV19 and TRBJ1-5; D ambiguous. Germline CDR1 reads LNHDA; CDR2 reads SQIVND (reference sequence). There are 15 residues in the CDR3. V lost 1 base and J lost 3, with 10 bases in between. The chain's CDR3 is CASSIAAVYNQPQHF. As DNA, the CDR3 is TGTGCCAGTAGTATAGCCGCAGTATACAATCAGCCCCAGCATTTT.

CDR3 sequence (DNA): TGTGCCAGCAGCCTAAGACAGACGGATGGCTACACCTTC. Protein sequence: CASSLRQTDGYTF. The rearrangement joins TRBV28 to TRBJ1-2; D is possibly TRBD1 (5 bases). V was pared by 6 bases and J by 6 bases, with 14 bases between. This CDR3 is 13 amino acids long. The germline V gene has CDR1 MDHEN and CDR2 SYDVKM.

The chain recombines TRBV27 with TRBJ2-3, with 9 bases matching TRBD1. The CDR3 extends over 15 amino acids. Germline values: CDR1 MNHEY, CDR2 SMNVEV (reference sequence). Losses at the gene ends were 3 bases for V and 4 bases for J; bases not matched to a gene: 5. Here the CDR3 reads CASSFTGGKADTQYF. CDR3 nucleotides: TGTGCCAGCAGTTTTACAGGGGGCAAGGCAGATACGCAGTATTTT.

The chain couples TRBV2 to TRBJ2-3, with 7 bases aligning to TRBD2. Trimming at V came to 4 bases and at J to 1 base, leaving 5 bases not matched to a gene. The CDR3 is 15 residues long. Germline values: CDR1 SNHLY, CDR2 FYNNEI. CDR3 DNA: TGTGCCAGCAGTGCGTCTAGCGGAGGCACAGATACGCAGTATTTT. Amino acid sequence: CASSASSGGTDTQYF.

The chain couples TRBV24-1 to TRBJ2-3; D might be TRBD2 (6 bases). This CDR3 comprises 18 residues. V was trimmed by 3 bases and J by 2 bases, leaving 20 bases between them. Germline loops: CDR1 KGHDR, CDR2 SFDVKD. This chain's CDR3 is CATSDGSGTVDYTDTQYF. Written as DNA, the CDR3 is TGTGCCACCAGTGATGGAAGCGGAACCGTGGACTACACAGATACGCAGTATTTT.

Here the CDR3 DNA reads TGTGCCAGCAGACCGGACAGGGGGCATGAAAAACTGTTTTTT. Its translation is CASRPDRGHEKLFF. The chain carries TRBV2 and TRBJ1-4; 11 bases map to TRBD1. The ends lost 6 bases at V and 6 bases at J; junction bases unmatched: 3. The V gene's germline CDR1 is SNHLY and CDR2 FYNNEI. The CDR3 totals 14 residues.

The rearrangement uses TRBV5-5 and TRBJ1-6; D is ambiguous. CDR1 is SGHKS, CDR2 YYEKEE, per germline (reference sequence). The CDR3 contains 14 residues. The V end lost 2 bases, the J end lost 7 bases, and 10 bases lay between the germline ends. CDR3: CASSFSLTNSPLHF. The DNA of the CDR3 is TGTGCCAGCAGCTTTTCCTTAACAAATTCACCCCTCCACTTT.

This sequence joins TRBV13 and TRBJ1-5; D remains ambiguous. The CDR3 runs 17 residues. Germline V CDR1 and CDR2: PRHDT, FYEKMQ (reference sequence). Trimming stripped 0 bases from V and 0 bases from J, with 12 bases between. CDR3 sequence reads: CASSLGPGGYSNQPQHF. CDR3 nucleotide sequence: TGTGCCAGCAGCTTAGGCCCAGGCGGATATAGCAATCAGCCCCAGCATTTT.

The chain uses TRBV18 and TRBJ2-7; TRBD2 agrees at 10 bases. The CDR3 covers 14 residues. With 6 bases clipped from V and 7 bases from J, the junction kept 9 bases outside the gene matches. Germline V lookup: CDR1 KGHSH, CDR2 LQKENI. CDR3 coding DNA: TGTGCCAGCTCCGGACTAGCGGACCCGTGGGAGCAGTACTTC. It specifies CASSGLADPWEQYF.

The chain has TRBV19 and TRBJ1-2; D is undetermined. Germline V gives CDR1 LNHDA, CDR2 SQIVND (reference sequence). This CDR3 has 13 amino acids. V was pared by 7 bases and J by 2 bases, with 11 bases between. The chain's CDR3 is CASTPGSNYGYTF. Written as DNA, the CDR3 is TGTGCCAGTACTCCCGGGTCCAACTATGGCTACACCTTC. The full variable domain, with the rest looked up from reference TRBV19 and TRBJ1-2, is DGGITQSPKYLFRKEGQNVTLSCEQNLNHDAMYWYRQDPGQGLRLIYYSQIVNDFQKGDIAEGYSVSREKKESFPLTVTSAQKNPTAFYLCASTPGSNYGYTFGSGTRLTVV.

The gene calls are TRBV5-6 and TRBJ1-2; 7 bases line up with TRBD1. The CDR3 is made up of 14 amino acids. Germline CDR1 reads SGHDT; CDR2 reads YYEEEE. V shed 2 bases and J 2 bases; nucleotides not matched to a gene: 3. The DNA of the CDR3 is TGTGCCAGCAGCTTCTCGGGACAGAACTATGGCTACACCTTC. Its protein product is CASSFSGQNYGYTF.

A few counts support this clone. V is TRBV18 and J is TRBJ2-2; D gene ambiguous. Trimming removed 1 base at V and 4 bases at J, with 4 bases between. This CDR3 has 13 residues. The V gene's germline CDR1 is KGHSH and CDR2 LQKENI. Here the CDR3 DNA reads TGTGCCAGCTCACCACGGAGCACCGGGGAGCTGTTTTTT. Protein product: CASSPRSTGELFF.

The genes are TRBV5-1 and TRBJ2-2; D may be TRBD1 (5 bases). The germline CDR1 and CDR2 sequences are SGHRS and YFSETQ. The germline V and J ends were trimmed by 3 bases and 4 bases, with 16 bases remaining between them. The length of the CDR3 is 16 residues. Written as DNA, the CDR3 is TGCGCCAGCAGCTCATCCGTAGCAGGGCCCACCGGGGAGCTGTTTTTT. It translates to CASSSSVAGPTGELFF.

The chain joins TRBV5-1 to TRBJ2-5; 11 positions match TRBD1. In germline, CDR1 is SGHRS, CDR2 YFSETQ. There are 15 residues in the CDR3. The trim removed 5 bases at V and 4 bases at J, leaving 7 bases unmatched. The DNA of the CDR3 is TGCGCCAGCAGTCCCGTCGGGACAGGGGGAGAGACCCAGTACTTC. Its translation is CASSPVGTGGETQYF. Full variable domain (rest looked up from reference TRBV5-1 and TRBJ2-5): KAGVTQTPRYLIKTRGQQVTLSCSPISGHRSVSWYQQTPGQGLQFLFEYFSETQRNKGNFPGRFSGRQFSNSRSEMNVSTLELGDSALYLCASSPVGTGGETQYFGPGTRLLVL.

The rearrangement joins TRBV6-5 to TRBJ2-7; 8 nucleotides line up with TRBD1. V was clipped by 0 bases and J by 4 bases; unmatched bases: 5. The germline V gene has CDR1 MNHEY and CDR2 SVGAGI. This CDR3 spans 15 amino acids. The CDR3 DNA reads as TGTGCCAGCAGTTACTCGGGGACAGGAGATTACGAGCAGTACTTC. This encodes CASSYSGTGDYEQYF.

The V gene is TRBV3-1 (or the pseudogene TRBV3-2), the J gene TRBJ1-2, with a weak D call TRBD1 (6 bases). The germline gives CDR1 LGHDT, CDR2 YNNKEL (reference sequence). There are 15 residues in the CDR3. The V end was cut by 0 bases, the J end by 4 bases, with 12 bases between. CDR3 DNA: TGTGCCAGCAGCCAAGATTACAGGGTCCGCTATGGCTACACCTTC. It translates to CASSQDYRVRYGYTF.

The genes are TRBV30 and TRBJ1-6; 7 bases line up with TRBD1. Per the germline V gene, CDR1 is GTSNPN and CDR2 is SVGIG (reference sequence). CDR3 length: 16 amino acids. Losses at the gene ends were 4 bases for V and 8 bases for J; bases not matched to a gene: 14. The CDR3 nucleotides read TGTGCCTGGACCGGGGTGGGGGACAGACTCGATTCACCCCTCCACTTT. Translated, it gives CAWTGVGDRLDSPLHF.